This T cell receptor (beta chain) was obtained from a study of cytomegalovirus exposure and HLA in healthy donors. Study results and caveats: Across donors, most TCRs were seen rarely, yet some public ones were widespread. Researchers reported from a later analysis that most CMV-associated TCR beta chains appeared HLA-restricted.

Concerning this clone: What it recognizes is unknown.

Primers included in the PCR were 60 Vbeta and 13 Jbeta primers. In the authors' methods: There were tens of millions of unique TCR beta chains by a later count, and approximately 12 million of them were shared. Measured with immunoSEQ multiplex PCR; TCRdb has only the in-frame clones, and not every one. D and trimming come from the DNA, and the V and J calls and clone size come from that table. The sample records hundreds of thousands of clones, roughly 84% being singletons. Sequencing input: PBMCs. The origin of this receptor is a girl under 18 in good health and CMV-seronegative.

The CDR3 sequence is CASSPHLRVGGPLETQYF. The CDR3 bases are TGTGCCAGCAGCCCTCACCTGCGAGTGGGGGGGCCTCTGGAGACCCAGTACTTC. The chain couples TRBV7-9 to TRBJ2-5, with D maybe TRBD2 (7 bases). CDR1 is SEHNR, CDR2 FQNEAQ, per germline (reference sequence). The CDR3 sequence is 18 residues long. V shed 5 bases and J shed 5 bases, with 27 bases lying between them.